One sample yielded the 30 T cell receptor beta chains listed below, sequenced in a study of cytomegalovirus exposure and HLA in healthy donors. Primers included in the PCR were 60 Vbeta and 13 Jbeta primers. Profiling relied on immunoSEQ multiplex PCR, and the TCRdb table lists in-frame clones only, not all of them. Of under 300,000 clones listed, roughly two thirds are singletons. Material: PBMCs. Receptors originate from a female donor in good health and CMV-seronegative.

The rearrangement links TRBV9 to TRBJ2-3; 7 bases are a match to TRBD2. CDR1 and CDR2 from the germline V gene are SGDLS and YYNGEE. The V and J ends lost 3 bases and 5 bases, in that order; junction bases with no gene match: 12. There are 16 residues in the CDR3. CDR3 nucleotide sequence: TGTGCCAGCAGCGGTAGCGGGCCTGTGGGAATAGATACGCAGTATTTT. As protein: CASSGSGPVGIDTQYF.

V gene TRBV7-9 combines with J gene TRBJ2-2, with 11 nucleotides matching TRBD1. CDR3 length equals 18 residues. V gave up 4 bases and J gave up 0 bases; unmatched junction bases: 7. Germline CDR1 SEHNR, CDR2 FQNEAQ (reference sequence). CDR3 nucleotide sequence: TGTGCCAGCAGCTCCCGGGACAGGGGGGCCGCGAACACCGGGGAGCTGTTTTTT. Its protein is CASSSRDRGAANTGELFF. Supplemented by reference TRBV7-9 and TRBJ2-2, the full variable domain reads DTGVSQNPRHKITKRGQNVTFRCDPISEHNRLYWYRQTLGQGPEFLTYFQNEAQLEKSRLLSDRFSAERPKGSFSTLEIQRTEQGDSAMYLCASSSRDRGAANTGELFFGEGSRLTVL.

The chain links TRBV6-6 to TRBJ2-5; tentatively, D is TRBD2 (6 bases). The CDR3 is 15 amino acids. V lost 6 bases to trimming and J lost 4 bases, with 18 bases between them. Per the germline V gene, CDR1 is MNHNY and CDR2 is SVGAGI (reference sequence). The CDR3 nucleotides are TGTGCCAGCAGCCCACCCGCGGGAACGGGAGAGACCCAGTACTTC. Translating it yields CASSPPAGTGETQYF.

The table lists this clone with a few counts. The CDR3 here is CASSLTAGETQYF. CDR3 nucleotides: TGTGCCAGCAGCCTGACGGCCGGGGAGACCCAGTACTTC. This chain joins TRBV7-3 and TRBJ2-5, with D hard to call. V was shortened by 5 bases and J by 5 bases, with 12 bases between the two germline ends. CDR1 and CDR2 (germline): SGHTA, FQGTGA. This CDR3 region has 13 residues.

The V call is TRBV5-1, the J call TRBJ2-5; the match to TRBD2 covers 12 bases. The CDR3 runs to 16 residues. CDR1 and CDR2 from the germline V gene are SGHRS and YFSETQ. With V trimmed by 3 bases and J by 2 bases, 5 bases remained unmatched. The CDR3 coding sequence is TGCGCCAGCAGCTCCCGGACTAGCGGGGCTCAAGAGACCCAGTACTTC. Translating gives CASSSRTSGAQETQYF. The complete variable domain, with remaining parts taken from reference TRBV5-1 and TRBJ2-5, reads KAGVTQTPRYLIKTRGQQVTLSCSPISGHRSVSWYQQTPGQGLQFLFEYFSETQRNKGNFPGRFSGRQFSNSRSEMNVSTLELGDSALYLCASSSRTSGAQETQYFGPGTRLLVL.

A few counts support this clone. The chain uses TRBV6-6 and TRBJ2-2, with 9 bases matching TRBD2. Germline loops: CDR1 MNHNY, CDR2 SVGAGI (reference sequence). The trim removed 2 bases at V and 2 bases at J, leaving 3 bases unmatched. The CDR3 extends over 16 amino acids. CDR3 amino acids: CASSYLLAGNTGELFF. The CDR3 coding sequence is TGTGCCAGCAGTTACCTTCTAGCGGGAAACACCGGGGAGCTGTTTTTT.

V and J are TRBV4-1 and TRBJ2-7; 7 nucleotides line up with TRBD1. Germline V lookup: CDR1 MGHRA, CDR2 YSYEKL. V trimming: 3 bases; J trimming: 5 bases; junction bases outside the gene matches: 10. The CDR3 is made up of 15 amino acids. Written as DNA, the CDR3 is TGCGCCAGCAGCCACCCCGGGACAGACGTACACGAGCAGTACTTC. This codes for CASSHPGTDVHEQYF.

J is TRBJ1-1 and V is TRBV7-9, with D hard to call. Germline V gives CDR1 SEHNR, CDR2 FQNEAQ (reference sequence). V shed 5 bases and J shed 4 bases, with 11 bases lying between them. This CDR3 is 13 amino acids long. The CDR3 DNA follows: TGTGCCAGCAGCCTTGAAGTGAGCACTGAAGCTTTCTTT. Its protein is CASSLEVSTEAFF.

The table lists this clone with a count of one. The CDR3 protein is CAWMGGAGNTIYF. CDR3 sequence (DNA): TGTGCCTGGATGGGGGGGGCTGGAAACACCATATATTTT. The chain combines TRBV30 with TRBJ1-3; D might be TRBD1 (5 bases). Trimming took off 4 bases at V and 2 bases at J, with 9 bases between the two ends. Germline V gives CDR1 GTSNPN, CDR2 SVGIG (reference sequence). The CDR3 length is 13 residues.

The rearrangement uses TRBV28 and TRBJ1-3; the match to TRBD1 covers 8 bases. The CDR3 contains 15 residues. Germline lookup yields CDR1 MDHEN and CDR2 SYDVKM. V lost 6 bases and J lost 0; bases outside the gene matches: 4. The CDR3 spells CASRAGTGSGNTIYF. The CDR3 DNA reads TGTGCCAGCAGGGCTGGGACAGGCTCTGGAAACACCATATATTTT.

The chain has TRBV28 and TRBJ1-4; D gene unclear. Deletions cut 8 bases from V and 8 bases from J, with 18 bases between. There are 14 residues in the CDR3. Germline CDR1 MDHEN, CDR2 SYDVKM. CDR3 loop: CASRAHGGGEKLFF. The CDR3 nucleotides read TGTGCCAGCCGTGCTCACGGAGGAGGAGAAAAACTGTTTTTT.

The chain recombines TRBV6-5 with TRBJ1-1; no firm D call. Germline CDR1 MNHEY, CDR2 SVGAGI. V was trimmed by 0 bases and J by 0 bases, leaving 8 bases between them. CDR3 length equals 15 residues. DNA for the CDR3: TGTGCCAGCAGTTACTCGCCAGGCATGAACACTGAAGCTTTCTTT. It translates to CASSYSPGMNTEAFF.

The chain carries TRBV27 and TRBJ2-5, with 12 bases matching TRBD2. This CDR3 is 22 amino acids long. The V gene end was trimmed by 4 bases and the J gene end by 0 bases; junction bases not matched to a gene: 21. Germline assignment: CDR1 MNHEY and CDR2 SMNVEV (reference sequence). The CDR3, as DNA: TGTGCCAGCAGTTCCCGGGACAGGCCCCTAGCGGGAGGGCCTCAGTACCAAGAGACCCAGTACTTC. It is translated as CASSSRDRPLAGGPQYQETQYF.

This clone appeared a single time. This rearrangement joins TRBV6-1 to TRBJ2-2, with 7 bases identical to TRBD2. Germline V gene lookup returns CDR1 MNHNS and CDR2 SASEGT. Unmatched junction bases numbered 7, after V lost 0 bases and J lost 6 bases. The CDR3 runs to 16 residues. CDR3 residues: CASSEALRGGAGELFF. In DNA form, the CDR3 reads TGTGCCAGCAGTGAAGCGCTTCGGGGAGGGGCCGGGGAGCTGTTTTTT.

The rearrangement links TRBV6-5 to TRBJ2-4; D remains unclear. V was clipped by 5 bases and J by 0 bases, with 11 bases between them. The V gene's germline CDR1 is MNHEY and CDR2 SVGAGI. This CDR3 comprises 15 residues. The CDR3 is CASSTTSLAKNIQYF. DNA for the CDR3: TGTGCCAGCAGTACTACGAGTTTAGCCAAAAACATTCAGTACTTC.

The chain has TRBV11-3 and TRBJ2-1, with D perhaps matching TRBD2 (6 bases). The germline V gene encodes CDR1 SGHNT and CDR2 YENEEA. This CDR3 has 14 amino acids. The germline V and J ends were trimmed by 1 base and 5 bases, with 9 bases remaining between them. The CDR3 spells CASSLAGGNNEQFF. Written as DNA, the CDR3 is TGTGCCAGCAGCTTAGCTGGCGGGAACAATGAGCAGTTCTTC.

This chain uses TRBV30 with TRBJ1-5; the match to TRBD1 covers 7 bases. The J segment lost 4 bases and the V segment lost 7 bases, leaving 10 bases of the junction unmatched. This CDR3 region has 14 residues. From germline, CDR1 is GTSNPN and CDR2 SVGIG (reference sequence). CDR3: CALATGRGNQPQHF. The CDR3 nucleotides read TGTGCCTTAGCGACAGGGAGAGGAAATCAGCCCCAGCATTTT.

The CDR3 DNA follows: TGCGCCAGCAGCCTTGGGGGGTACCCGGACACTGAAGCTTTCTTT. Translation: CASSLGGYPDTEAFF. V gene TRBV4-1 combines with J gene TRBJ1-1, with D perhaps TRBD1 (5 bases). V was pared by 4 bases and J by 3 bases, with 15 bases between. CDR3 length: 15 amino acids. The germline CDR1 and CDR2 sequences are MGHRA and YSYEKL.

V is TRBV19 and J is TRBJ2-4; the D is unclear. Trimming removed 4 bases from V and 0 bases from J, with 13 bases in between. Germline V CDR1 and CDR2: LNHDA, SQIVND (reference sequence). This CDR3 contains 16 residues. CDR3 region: CASSRAHTLAKNIQYF. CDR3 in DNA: TGTGCCAGTAGTAGGGCCCATACCCTAGCCAAAAACATTCAGTACTTC.

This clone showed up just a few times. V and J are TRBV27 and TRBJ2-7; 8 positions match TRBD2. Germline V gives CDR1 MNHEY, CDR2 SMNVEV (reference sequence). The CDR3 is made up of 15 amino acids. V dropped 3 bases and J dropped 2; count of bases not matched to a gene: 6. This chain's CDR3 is CASSLRLARAYEQYF. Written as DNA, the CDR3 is TGTGCCAGCAGTTTGAGACTAGCGAGAGCCTACGAGCAGTACTTC.

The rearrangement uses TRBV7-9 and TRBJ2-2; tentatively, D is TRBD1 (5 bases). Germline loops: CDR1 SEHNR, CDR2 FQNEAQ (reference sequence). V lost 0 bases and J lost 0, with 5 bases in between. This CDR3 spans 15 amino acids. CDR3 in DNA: TGTGCCAGCAGCTTAGCGGGGCCGAACACCGGGGAGCTGTTTTTT. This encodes CASSLAGPNTGELFF.

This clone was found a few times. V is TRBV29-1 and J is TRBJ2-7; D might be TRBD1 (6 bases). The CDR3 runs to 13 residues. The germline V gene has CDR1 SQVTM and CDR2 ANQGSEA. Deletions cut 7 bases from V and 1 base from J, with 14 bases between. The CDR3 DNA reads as TGCAGCGCGATCCTCGACAGGTCCTACGAGCAGTACTTC. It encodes CSAILDRSYEQYF.

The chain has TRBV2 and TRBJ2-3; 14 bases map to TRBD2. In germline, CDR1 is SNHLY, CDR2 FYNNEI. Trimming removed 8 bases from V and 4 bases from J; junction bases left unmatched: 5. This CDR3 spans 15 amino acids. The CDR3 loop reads CASFGLAGGADTQYF. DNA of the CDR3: TGTGCCAGCTTCGGACTAGCGGGAGGTGCAGATACGCAGTATTTT.

The chain's CDR3 is CASSPRMVNGYTF. CDR3 sequence (DNA): TGTGCCAGCAGTCCTAGGATGGTAAATGGCTACACCTTC. This chain joins TRBV27 and TRBJ1-2; no clear D gene. This CDR3 is 13 amino acids long. Germline-derived CDR1 and CDR2 are MNHEY and SMNVEV (reference sequence). V lost 5 bases and J lost 6, with 13 bases in between.

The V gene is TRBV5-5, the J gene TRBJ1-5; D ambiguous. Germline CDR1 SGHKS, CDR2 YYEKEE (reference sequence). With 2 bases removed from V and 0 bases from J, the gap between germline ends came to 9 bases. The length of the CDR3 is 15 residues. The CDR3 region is CASSFSPNSNQPQHF. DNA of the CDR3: TGTGCCAGCAGCTTCTCGCCTAATAGCAATCAGCCCCAGCATTTT.

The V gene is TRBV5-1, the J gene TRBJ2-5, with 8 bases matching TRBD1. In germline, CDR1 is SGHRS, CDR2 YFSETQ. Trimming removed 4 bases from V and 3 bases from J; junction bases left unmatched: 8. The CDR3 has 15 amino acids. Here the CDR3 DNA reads TGCGCCAGCAGCACCACAGGGGGAAGCGAAGAGACCCAGTACTTC. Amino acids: CASSTTGGSEETQYF. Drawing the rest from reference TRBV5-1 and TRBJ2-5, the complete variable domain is KAGVTQTPRYLIKTRGQQVTLSCSPISGHRSVSWYQQTPGQGLQFLFEYFSETQRNKGNFPGRFSGRQFSNSRSEMNVSTLELGDSALYLCASSTTGGSEETQYFGPGTRLLVL.

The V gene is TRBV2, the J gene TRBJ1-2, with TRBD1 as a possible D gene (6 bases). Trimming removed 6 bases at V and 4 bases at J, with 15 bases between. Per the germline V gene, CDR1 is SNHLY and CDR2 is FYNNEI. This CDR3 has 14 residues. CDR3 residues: CASRKRQESYGYTF. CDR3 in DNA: TGTGCCAGCAGAAAGCGACAGGAGAGCTATGGCTACACCTTC.

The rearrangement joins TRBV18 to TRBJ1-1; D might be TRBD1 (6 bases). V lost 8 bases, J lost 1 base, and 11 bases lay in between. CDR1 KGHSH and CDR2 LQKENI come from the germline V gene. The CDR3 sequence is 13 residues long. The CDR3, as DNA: TGTGCCAGCCTAGGACAGAAGAACACTGAAGCTTTCTTT. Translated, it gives CASLGQKNTEAFF. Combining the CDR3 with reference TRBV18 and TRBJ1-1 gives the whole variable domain NAGVMQNPRHLVRRRGQEARLRCSPMKGHSHVYWYRQLPEEGLKFMVYLQKENIIDESGMPKERFSAEFPKEGPSILRIQQVVRGDSAAYFCASLGQKNTEAFFGQGTRLTVV.

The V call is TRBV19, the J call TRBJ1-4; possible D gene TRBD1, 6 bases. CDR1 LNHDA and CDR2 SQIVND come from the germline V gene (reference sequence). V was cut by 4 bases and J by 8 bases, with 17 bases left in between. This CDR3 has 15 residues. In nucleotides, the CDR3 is TGTGCCAGTAGTACCCCGGGACACGGGAGGGAAAAACTGTTTTTT. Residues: CASSTPGHGREKLFF. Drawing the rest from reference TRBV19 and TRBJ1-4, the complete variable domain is DGGITQSPKYLFRKEGQNVTLSCEQNLNHDAMYWYRQDPGQGLRLIYYSQIVNDFQKGDIAEGYSVSREKKESFPLTVTSAQKNPTAFYLCASSTPGHGREKLFFGSGTQLSVL.

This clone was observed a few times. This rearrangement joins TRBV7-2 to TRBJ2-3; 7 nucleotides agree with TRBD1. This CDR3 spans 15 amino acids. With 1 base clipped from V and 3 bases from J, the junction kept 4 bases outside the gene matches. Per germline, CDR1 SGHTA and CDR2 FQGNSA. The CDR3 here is CASSLVSRGTDTQYF. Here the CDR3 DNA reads TGTGCCAGCAGCTTAGTTAGCAGGGGGACAGATACGCAGTATTTT.